This T cell receptor (beta chain) was captured in a study of neurological immune-mediated disorders. This clonotype was counted at least ten times. Its target is not known. CDR3 length equals 15 residues. J gave up 0 bases and V 4 bases, and 7 bases lay outside the gene matches. Germline loops: CDR1 SGHDT, CDR2 YYEEEE. Synthesis of cDNA used 5'RACE (with 10-nucleotide random UMIs). Each CDR3 protein gets one entry after TCRdb re-called the 5' RACE reads with MiXCR. This sample has more than 50,000 distinct CDR3 sequences, with about 3.7% found just once. General observations from the study: Phylogenetic grouping placed 18 of 34 multiple sclerosis patients' repertoires in one related-CDR3 cluster, a possible signature.

The source material was PBMCs. The chain is built from TRBV5-6 and TRBJ2-7, with 7 bases aligning to TRBD1. The source of this sequence is a woman aged 60-75 years with multiple sclerosis. The CDR3 DNA follows: TGTGCCAGCAGCCTTACAGGGGCCCGCTCCTACGAGCAGTACTTC. It translates to CASSLTGARSYEQYF.